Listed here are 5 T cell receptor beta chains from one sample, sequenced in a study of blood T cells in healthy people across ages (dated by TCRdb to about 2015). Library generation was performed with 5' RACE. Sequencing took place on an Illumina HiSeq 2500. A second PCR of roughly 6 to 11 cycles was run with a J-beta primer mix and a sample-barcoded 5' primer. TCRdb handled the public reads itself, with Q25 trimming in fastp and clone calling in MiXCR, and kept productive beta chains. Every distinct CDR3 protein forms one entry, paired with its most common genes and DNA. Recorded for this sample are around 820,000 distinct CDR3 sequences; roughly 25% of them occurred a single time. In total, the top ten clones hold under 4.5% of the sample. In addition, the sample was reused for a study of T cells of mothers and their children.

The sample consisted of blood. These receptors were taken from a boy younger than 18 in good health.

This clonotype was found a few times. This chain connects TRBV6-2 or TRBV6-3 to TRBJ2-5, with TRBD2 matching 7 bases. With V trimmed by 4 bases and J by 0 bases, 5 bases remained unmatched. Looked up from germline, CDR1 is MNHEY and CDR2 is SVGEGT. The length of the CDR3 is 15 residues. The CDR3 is CASSLSGVHQETQYF. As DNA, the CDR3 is TGTGCCAGCAGTTTAAGCGGGGTTCACCAAGAGACCCAGTACTTC.

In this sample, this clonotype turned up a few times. CDR3 in DNA: TGTGCCAGCAGTTTTCGGCCCGGGACTAGTAGGAACATTCAGTACTTC. This encodes CASSFRPGTSRNIQYF. The chain combines TRBV27 with TRBJ2-4; 8 positions match TRBD2. V lost 3 bases and J lost 7; bases outside the gene matches: 11. In germline, CDR1 is MNHEY, CDR2 SMNVEV (reference sequence). CDR3 length: 16 residues.

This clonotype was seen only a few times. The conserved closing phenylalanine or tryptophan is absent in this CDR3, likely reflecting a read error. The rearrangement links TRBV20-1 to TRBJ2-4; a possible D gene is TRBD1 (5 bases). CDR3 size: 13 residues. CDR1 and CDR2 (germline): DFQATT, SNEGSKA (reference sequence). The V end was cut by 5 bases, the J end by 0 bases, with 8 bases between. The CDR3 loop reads CSASGLAKNIQYL. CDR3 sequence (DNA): TGCAGTGCTTCAGGGTTAGCCAAAAACATTCAGTACCTC.

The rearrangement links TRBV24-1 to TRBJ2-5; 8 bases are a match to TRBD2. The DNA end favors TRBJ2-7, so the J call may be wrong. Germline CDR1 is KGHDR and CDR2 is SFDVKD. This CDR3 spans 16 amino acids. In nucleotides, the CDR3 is TGTGCCACCAGTGATGCCGGGACTAGTAGTTCCTACGAGCAGTACTTC. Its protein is CATSDAGTSSSYEQYF.

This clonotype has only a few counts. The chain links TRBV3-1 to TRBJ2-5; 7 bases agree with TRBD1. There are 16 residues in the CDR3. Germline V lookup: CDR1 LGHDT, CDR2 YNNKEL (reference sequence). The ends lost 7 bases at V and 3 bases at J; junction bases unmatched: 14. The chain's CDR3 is CASMATPQGVEETQYF. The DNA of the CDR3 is TGTGCCAGCATGGCCACTCCGCAGGGGGTGGAAGAGACCCAGTACTTC.